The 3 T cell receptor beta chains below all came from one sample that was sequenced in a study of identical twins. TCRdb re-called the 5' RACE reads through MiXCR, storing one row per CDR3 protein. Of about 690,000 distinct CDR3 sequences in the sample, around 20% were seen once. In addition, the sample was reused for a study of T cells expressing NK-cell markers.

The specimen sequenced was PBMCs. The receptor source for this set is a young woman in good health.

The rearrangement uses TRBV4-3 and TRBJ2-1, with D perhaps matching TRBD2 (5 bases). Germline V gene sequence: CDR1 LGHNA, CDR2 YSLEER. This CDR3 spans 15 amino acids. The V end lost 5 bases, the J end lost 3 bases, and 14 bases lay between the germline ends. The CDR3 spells CASSGGELGYNEQFF. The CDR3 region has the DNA TGCGCCAGCAGCGGAGGAGAGCTAGGCTACAATGAGCAGTTCTTC.

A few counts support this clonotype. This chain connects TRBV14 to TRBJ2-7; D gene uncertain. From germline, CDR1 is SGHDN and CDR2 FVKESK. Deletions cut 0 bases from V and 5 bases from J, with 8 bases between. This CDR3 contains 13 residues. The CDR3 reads CASSQEGLNEQYF. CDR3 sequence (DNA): TGTGCCAGCAGCCAAGAGGGCCTTAACGAGCAGTACTTC.

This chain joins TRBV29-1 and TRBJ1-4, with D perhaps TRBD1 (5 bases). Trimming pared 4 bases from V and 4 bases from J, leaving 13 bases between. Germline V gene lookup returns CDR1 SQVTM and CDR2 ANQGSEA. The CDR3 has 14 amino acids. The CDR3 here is CSVGLGGVNEKLFF. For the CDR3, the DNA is TGCAGCGTTGGGTTGGGAGGGGTTAATGAAAAACTGTTTTTT.